These 8 T cell receptor beta chains came from one sample sequenced in a study of T-cell reconstitution after alpha-beta-depleted transplantation in children. Using unique molecular identifiers, the investigators prepared the TCRbeta library. TCRdb re-analysed the PCR reads in MiXCR, keeping a single row per CDR3 protein. The data hold hundreds of thousands of distinct CDR3 sequences, with 15% to 20% observed a single time. This specimen was PBMCs, mostly from graft donor cells, taken 360 days after TCRalphabeta/CD19-depleted stem cell transplant. The receptors derive from a male patient between 5 and 17 years old who had a stem cell transplant for acute lymphoblastic leukemia, so the T cells may come from the graft donor.

This clonotype was counted many times. This chain links TRBV29-1 with TRBJ2-3; D not resolved. The CDR3 is 11 residues long. Germline lookup yields CDR1 SQVTM and CDR2 ANQGSEA. The CDR3 DNA sequence: TGCAGTGTGGGCAGCACAGATACGCAGTATTTT. Translation gives CSVGSTDTQYF.

The table lists this clonotype with many counts. V gene TRBV5-5 combines with J gene TRBJ2-2, with D hard to call. Germline assignment: CDR1 SGHKS and CDR2 YYEKEE (reference sequence). Trimming removed 3 bases from V and 6 bases from J, with 9 bases in between. The CDR3 runs to 13 residues. CDR3 loop: CASSWERAGELFF. CDR3 DNA: TGTGCCAGCAGCTGGGAACGGGCCGGGGAGCTGTTTTTT.

This CDR3 reads CASSLGHGLAGEMVSGEQYF. The CDR3 DNA reads as TGTGCCAGCAGCCTCGGACATGGACTAGCGGGAGAAATGGTCTCGGGCGAGCAGTACTTC. The J gene is TRBJ2-7, the V gene TRBV11-1; 13 nucleotides agree with TRBD2. Trimming removed 5 bases from V and 6 bases from J; junction bases left unmatched: 22. This CDR3 is built from 20 residues. Germline lookup yields CDR1 SGHAT and CDR2 FQDESV (reference sequence).

Many counts were recorded for this clonotype. The chain combines TRBV6-4 with TRBJ1-6, with D possibly TRBD1 on 5 matching bases. Trimming removed 7 bases from V and 0 bases from J, with 22 bases in between. Germline assignment: CDR1 MRHNA and CDR2 SNTAGT. The CDR3 length is 19 residues. CDR3 residues: CASKYGTPPGGSYNSPLHF. In nucleotides, the CDR3 is TGTGCCAGCAAATATGGGACGCCCCCGGGGGGCTCCTATAATTCACCCCTCCACTTT.

This clonotype appeared a few times. This chain links TRBV27 with TRBJ2-7; D might be TRBD1 (6 bases). Germline CDR1 reads MNHEY; CDR2 reads SMNVEV (reference sequence). The CDR3 contains 17 residues. Trimming left V 4 bases short and J 2 bases short, with 21 bases between. The DNA of the CDR3 is TGTGCCAGCAGTTCTCTCCCGGGACAATTATCCCCCTACGAGCAGTACTTC. Amino acid sequence: CASSSLPGQLSPYEQYF.

V and J are TRBV4-1 and TRBJ1-4; no firm D call. The CDR3 is made up of 15 amino acids. Germline values: CDR1 MGHRA, CDR2 YSYEKL. V lost 4 bases and J 6 bases, leaving 15 bases between the germline ends. The CDR3 nucleotides read TGCGCCAGCAGCCCCCAGGATAGGAGGCATGAAAAACTGTTTTTT. Translation: CASSPQDRRHEKLFF.

This clonotype was seen a few times. The V gene is TRBV7-6, the J gene TRBJ2-7; 14 nucleotides align to TRBD2. Germline trimming cut 4 bases from V and 5 bases from J; bases unmatched to any gene: 10. Germline values: CDR1 SGHVS, CDR2 FNYEAQ. The CDR3 runs 17 residues. The CDR3 region is CASSSVGTSGSLDEQYF. The CDR3 DNA follows: TGTGCCAGCAGCTCAGTAGGGACTAGCGGGAGTCTCGACGAGCAGTACTTC.

Concerning this clonotype itself: At one end the junction does not follow the germline gene, possibly because of a read error. The V and J genes are TRBV2 and TRBJ2-1; D is undetermined. The CDR3 runs to 12 residues. The V gene's germline CDR1 is SNHLY and CDR2 FYNNEI. The DNA of the CDR3 is TGTGCCAGCAGTGAAGTCAGAAGGGTAGCTGTCTTC. It encodes CASSEVRRVAVF.